The 17 T cell receptor beta chains in this list originate from one sample, sequenced in a study of persistence of HIV-infected CD4 T cells. Anti-CD3/anti-CD28 beads served as a nonspecific positive control stimulus. Responding CD4+ T cells were sorted by upregulation of both CD40 ligand and CD69. Which antigens these TCRs recognize remains unknown. The libraries were made with immunoSEQ version 4 in survey mode. Profiled with immunoSEQ multiplex PCR; TCRdb holds only in-frame clones, not every one. This repertoire shows some 50,000 clones, 80% to 90% found once; its top ten account for about 3%. Sequencing was performed on CD4+ T cells sorted from PBMCs after roughly 18-hour stimulation, taken from a patient who received antiretroviral therapy. The receptors were gathered from an adult woman with HIV who was CMV-seropositive.

This clone was counted only a few times. This chain links TRBV6-2 or TRBV6-3 with TRBJ1-5, with D unclear. The CDR3 is 14 residues long. Trimming removed 6 bases from V and 6 bases from J, with 15 bases in between. In germline, CDR1 is MNHEY, CDR2 SVGEGT. Here the CDR3 DNA reads TGTGCCAGCAGCCAAAGGGCTACGAGTCAGCCCCAGCATTTT. It specifies CASSQRATSQPQHF.

V gene TRBV7-6 combines with J gene TRBJ1-2; no clear D. The CDR3 consists of 17 residues. Germline CDR1 reads SGHVS; CDR2 reads FNYEAQ. V lost 1 base, J lost 4 bases, and 19 bases lay in between. In DNA, the CDR3 is TGTGCCAGCAGCTTAGATCCTCCTACAAAGTACCCCTATGGCTACACCTTC. It encodes CASSLDPPTKYPYGYTF.

This chain uses TRBV7-3 with TRBJ2-5; 7 positions agree with TRBD2. Germline-derived CDR1 and CDR2 are SGHTA and FQGTGA. The CDR3 totals 15 residues. The ends lost 5 bases at V and 2 bases at J; junction bases unmatched: 8. The chain's CDR3 is CASSRGLAAQETQYF. Here the CDR3 DNA reads TGTGCCAGCAGCCGCGGCCTAGCGGCTCAAGAGACCCAGTACTTC. Full variable domain (rest looked up from reference TRBV7-3 and TRBJ2-5): GAGVSQTPSNKVTEKGKYVELRCDPISGHTALYWYRQSLGQGPEFLIYFQGTGAADDSGLPNDRFFAVRPEGSVSTLKIQRTERGDSAVYLCASSRGLAAQETQYFGPGTRLLVL.

The rearrangement joins TRBV5-1 to TRBJ2-7; 11 bases map to TRBD1. Germline values: CDR1 SGHRS, CDR2 YFSETQ. This CDR3 contains 15 residues. V was clipped by 4 bases and J by 1 base; unmatched bases: 4. The CDR3, as DNA: TGCGCCAGCAGCCCGGGACAGGGGGGATCCTACGAGCAGTACTTC. This encodes CASSPGQGGSYEQYF.

This clone was detected only once. This rearrangement joins TRBV6-6 to TRBJ2-2; TRBD1 agrees at 8 bases. This CDR3 contains 16 residues. Germline V gene data show CDR1 as MNHNY and CDR2 as SVGAGI (reference sequence). The trim removed 2 bases at V and 6 bases at J, leaving 8 bases unmatched. The CDR3 reads CASSYPPGGASGELFF. The CDR3 DNA follows: TGTGCCAGCAGTTACCCCCCAGGGGGCGCGTCCGGGGAGCTGTTTTTT.

This chain links TRBV18 with TRBJ2-1; TRBD2 agrees at 9 bases. The CDR3 has 19 amino acids. J lost 4 bases, V lost 3 bases, and 16 bases had no gene match. Germline assignment: CDR1 KGHSH and CDR2 LQKENI. This chain's CDR3 is CASSPPFQILAGPYNEQFF. For the CDR3, the DNA is TGTGCCAGCTCACCCCCTTTCCAGATCCTAGCGGGACCGTACAATGAGCAGTTCTTC.

V and J are TRBV6-2 or TRBV6-3 and TRBJ2-1, with D possibly TRBD2 on 7 matching bases. V was clipped by 2 bases and J by 7 bases, with 18 bases between them. This CDR3 comprises 16 residues. Per the germline V gene, CDR1 is MNHEY and CDR2 is SVGEGT. The chain's CDR3 is CASSYGRGGRFNEQFF. CDR3 in DNA: TGTGCCAGCAGTTACGGTAGGGGGGGCAGGTTTAATGAGCAGTTCTTC.

V gene TRBV7-2 combines with J gene TRBJ2-3; 7 bases line up with TRBD2. CDR3 size: 16 residues. The germline V gene has CDR1 SGHTA and CDR2 FQGNSA. J gave up 4 bases and V 7 bases, and 14 bases lay outside the gene matches. CDR3 nucleotide sequence: TGTGCCAGCACCCCTGGGGGGGGGAAGGGTCCAGATACGCAGTATTTT. Translating gives CASTPGGGKGPDTQYF. Looking up the rest from reference TRBV7-2 and TRBJ2-3 gives the full variable domain: GAGVSQSPSNKVTEKGKDVELRCDPISGHTALYWYRQSLGQGLEFLIYFQGNSAPDKSGLPSDRFSAERTGGSVSTLTIQRTQQEDSAVYLCASTPGGGKGPDTQYFGPGTRLTVL.

CDR3 in amino acids: CASSPEPGQGAGGYTF. DNA for the CDR3: TGTGCCAGTAGTCCAGAGCCGGGACAGGGGGCAGGGGGCTACACCTTC. V gene TRBV19 combines with J gene TRBJ1-2; the match to TRBD1 covers 12 bases. This CDR3 spans 16 amino acids. Germline CDR1 reads LNHDA; CDR2 reads SQIVND (reference sequence). J lost 8 bases, V lost 5 bases, and 12 bases had no gene match.

J is TRBJ2-5 and V is TRBV5-4, with 14 bases matching TRBD2. In germline, CDR1 is SGHNT, CDR2 YYREEE (reference sequence). V trimming: 6 bases; J trimming: 5 bases; junction bases outside the gene matches: 12. The CDR3 runs to 17 residues. CDR3 region: CASTPGGLAGVGETQYF. CDR3 in DNA: TGTGCCAGCACCCCGGGGGGACTAGCGGGAGTGGGGGAGACCCAGTACTTC.

Only one count was recorded for this clone. In DNA form, the CDR3 reads TGTGCCAGCAGTTTGGCTCCCCATGGCTATGGCTACACCTTC. It encodes CASSLAPHGYGYTF. The V and J genes are TRBV28 and TRBJ1-2; no clear D gene. Trimming shortened V by 3 bases and J by 4 bases, and 12 bases separated the two germline ends. Germline V lookup: CDR1 MDHEN, CDR2 SYDVKM. The CDR3 loop spans 14 amino acids.

This chain joins TRBV18 and TRBJ1-3; no reliable D call. The germline V gene has CDR1 KGHSH and CDR2 LQKENI. Between the trimmed V and J ends, which lost 3 bases and 1 base, there was a span of 10 bases. The CDR3 is 15 amino acids. CDR3 coding DNA: TGTGCCAGCTCACCCAAGTCAAATTCTGGAAACACCATATATTTT. It yields the protein CASSPKSNSGNTIYF.

The V gene is TRBV28, the J gene TRBJ1-1; a weak D match, TRBD1 (6 bases). Between the trimmed V and J ends, which lost 4 bases and 4 bases, there was a span of 13 bases. The CDR3 has 14 amino acids. Germline loops: CDR1 MDHEN, CDR2 SYDVKM. CDR3: CASSSFTGRTEAFF. The CDR3 coding sequence is TGTGCCAGCAGTTCCTTTACAGGGCGCACTGAAGCTTTCTTT. The full variable domain, completed using reference TRBV28 and TRBJ1-1, is DVKVTQSSRYLVKRTGEKVFLECVQDMDHENMFWYRQDPGLGLRLIYFSYDVKMKEKGDIPEGYSVSREKKERFSLILESASTNQTSMYLCASSSFTGRTEAFFGQGTRLTVV.

The chain is built from TRBV5-1 and TRBJ2-5; 8 positions agree with TRBD2. Trimming cost V 4 bases and J 3 bases; bases outside gene matches: 5. This CDR3 is built from 14 residues. Per germline, CDR1 SGHRS and CDR2 YFSETQ. In nucleotides, the CDR3 is TGCGCCAGCAGCGGGACTAGTTGGAAAGAGACCCAGTACTTC. This gives the protein CASSGTSWKETQYF.

The V and J genes are TRBV12-3 or TRBV12-4 and TRBJ1-1; D is ambiguous. This CDR3 has 13 amino acids. Trimming stripped 4 bases from V and 3 bases from J, with 9 bases between. The CDR3: CASSSSTDTEAFF. DNA for the CDR3: TGTGCCAGCAGTTCGTCAACGGACACTGAAGCTTTCTTT.

The chain joins TRBV5-1 to TRBJ1-3, with D unclear. The CDR3 runs 15 residues. V dropped 1 base and J dropped 8 bases, with 16 bases sitting between them. Germline CDR1 and CDR2: SGHRS and YFSETQ. The CDR3 spells CASSLSQSPGDTIYF. Written as DNA, the CDR3 is TGCGCCAGCAGCTTGAGTCAGTCACCCGGGGACACCATATATTTT.

The rearrangement links TRBV2 to TRBJ1-5; D gene ambiguous. With 4 bases removed from V and 3 bases from J, the gap between germline ends came to 7 bases. The CDR3 is made up of 13 amino acids. From germline, CDR1 is SNHLY and CDR2 FYNNEI. DNA of the CDR3: TGTGCCAGCAGTGTTGAACCCAATCAGCCCCAGCATTTT. It codes for CASSVEPNQPQHF.